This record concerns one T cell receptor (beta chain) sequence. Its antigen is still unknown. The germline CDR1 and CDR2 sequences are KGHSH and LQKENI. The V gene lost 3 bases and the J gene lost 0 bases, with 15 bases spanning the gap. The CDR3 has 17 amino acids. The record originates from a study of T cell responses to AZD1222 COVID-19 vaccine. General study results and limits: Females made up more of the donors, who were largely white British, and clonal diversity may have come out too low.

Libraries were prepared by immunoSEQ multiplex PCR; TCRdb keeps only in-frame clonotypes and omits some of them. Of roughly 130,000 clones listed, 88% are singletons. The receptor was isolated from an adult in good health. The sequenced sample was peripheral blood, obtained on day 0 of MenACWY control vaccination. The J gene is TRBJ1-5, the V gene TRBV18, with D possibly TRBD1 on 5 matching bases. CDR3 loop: CASSPTMGQGSNQPQHF. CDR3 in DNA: TGTGCCAGCTCACCCACGATGGGGCAGGGTAGCAATCAGCCCCAGCATTTT.